The 20 T cell receptor beta chains reported below all come from one sample, sequenced in a study of blood T cells in healthy people across ages. For the second PCR, which ran for about 6 to 12 cycles, a sample-barcoded 5' primer and a J-beta primer mix were used. A single record per CDR3 protein comes from TCRdb applying MiXCR to the 5' RACE reads. Among around 1,600,000 distinct CDR3 sequences listed, around 40% were seen once. The sequenced sample was blood. Every receptor here comes from a woman between 18 and 30 years old in good health.

This clonotype showed up just a few times. The rearrangement joins TRBV28 to TRBJ2-7; perhaps TRBD2 as D (6 bases). Trimming shortened V by 6 bases and J by 1 base, and 16 bases separated the two germline ends. From germline, CDR1 is MDHEN and CDR2 SYDVKM. CDR3 length equals 15 residues. The CDR3 spells CASREIGTFSYEQYF. CDR3 bases: TGTGCCAGCAGGGAAATTGGGACTTTTTCCTACGAGCAGTACTTC.

This clonotype was observed a handful of times. The chain joins TRBV6-1 to TRBJ2-1, with a weak D call TRBD1 (5 bases). V was cut by 4 bases and J by 4 bases, with 8 bases left in between. CDR1 and CDR2 (germline): MNHNS, SASEGT. This CDR3 comprises 13 residues. The CDR3 DNA is TGTGCCAGCAGTGGACAGCAGTACAATGAGCAGTTCTTC. Protein sequence: CASSGQQYNEQFF.

V usage is TRBV28 and J usage is TRBJ2-7, with 7 bases fitting TRBD2. CDR1 MDHEN and CDR2 SYDVKM come from the germline V gene. The V segment lost 5 bases and the J segment 3 bases; nucleotides outside the gene matches: 19. The CDR3 totals 18 residues. The CDR3 reads CASSPPPRLASHHYEQYF. The CDR3 nucleotides are TGTGCCAGCAGTCCACCGCCTCGACTAGCCAGCCATCACTACGAGCAGTACTTC.

The chain employs TRBV6-2 or TRBV6-3 and TRBJ2-7; D gene ambiguous. This CDR3 contains 16 residues. Germline V gene data show CDR1 as MNHEY and CDR2 as SVGEGT. V was pared by 6 bases and J by 0 bases, with 18 bases between. CDR3 sequence: CASRSPPAVSSYEQYF. As DNA, the CDR3 is TGTGCCAGCAGATCCCCCCCCGCAGTGAGCTCCTACGAGCAGTACTTC.

This chain uses TRBV7-2 with TRBJ2-2; TRBD1 matches 7 bases. The CDR3 length is 14 residues. Germline CDR1 is SGHTA and CDR2 is FQGNSA. V was clipped by 5 bases and J by 7 bases; unmatched bases: 7. The CDR3 coding sequence is TGTGCCAGCAGCGCCCTGACAGGGATCGGGGAGCTGTTTTTT. Protein sequence: CASSALTGIGELFF.

This clonotype was seen a handful of times. The rearrangement joins TRBV7-2 to TRBJ1-2, with unresolved D. Germline values: CDR1 SGHTA, CDR2 FQGNSA. The CDR3 loop spans 13 amino acids. Trimming removed 5 bases from V and 5 bases from J, with 12 bases in between. The CDR3 coding sequence is TGTGCCAGCAGCCGCAATAAGGGTTATGGCTACACCTTC. This codes for CASSRNKGYGYTF.

There are a few counts of this clonotype. DNA of the CDR3: TGTGCCAGCAGCCAAGTGAGACAAGATACGCAGTATTTT. Residues: CASSQVRQDTQYF. V usage is TRBV14 and J usage is TRBJ2-3; D remains ambiguous. The CDR3 consists of 13 residues. Germline V gives CDR1 SGHDN, CDR2 FVKESK. The ends were cut back, 1 base at V and 5 bases at J, with 7 bases in the middle.

This clonotype has more than one count but fewer than ten. The chain links TRBV5-1 to TRBJ1-6; no firm D call. The CDR3 consists of 14 residues. CDR1 and CDR2 (germline): SGHRS, YFSETQ. The V and J ends lost 4 bases and 9 bases respectively, with 14 bases between them. The CDR3 nucleotides read TGCGCCAGCAGCGAGACACTCTCGGGTTCACCCCTCCACTTT. Its translation is CASSETLSGSPLHF. Full variable domain (remainder filled in from reference TRBV5-1 and TRBJ1-6): KAGVTQTPRYLIKTRGQQVTLSCSPISGHRSVSWYQQTPGQGLQFLFEYFSETQRNKGNFPGRFSGRQFSNSRSEMNVSTLELGDSALYLCASSETLSGSPLHFGNGTRLTVT.

This rearrangement joins TRBV29-1 to TRBJ2-5, with TRBD2 matching over 11 bases. From germline, CDR1 is SQVTM and CDR2 ANQGSEA. With V trimmed by 6 bases and J by 11 bases, 17 bases remained unmatched. This CDR3 is built from 15 residues. CDR3 residues: CSVGLAGSSYNEQYF. The CDR3 DNA reads TGCAGCGTCGGACTAGCGGGTAGCTCCTACAATGAGCAGTACTTC.

The rearrangement uses TRBV11-3 and TRBJ2-1; D might be TRBD2 (6 bases). V was shortened by 5 bases and J by 4 bases, with 21 bases between the two germline ends. This CDR3 contains 17 residues. In germline, CDR1 is SGHNT, CDR2 YENEEA. CDR3: CASSPPRGLAAYNEQFF. CDR3 nucleotide sequence: TGTGCCAGCAGCCCCCCGAGGGGCTTAGCGGCATACAATGAGCAGTTCTTC.

This clonotype was counted a few times. CDR3 loop: CASNPGQGKNEQFF. CDR3 DNA: TGTGCCAGCAATCCGGGGCAGGGGAAAAATGAGCAGTTCTTC. The J gene is TRBJ2-1, the V gene TRBV6-2 or TRBV6-3; tentatively, D is TRBD1 (6 bases). Germline V lookup: CDR1 MNHEY, CDR2 SVGEGT. CDR3 size: 14 residues. Trimming cost V 7 bases and J 7 bases, with 17 bases left between them.

This clonotype turned up a few times. The chain couples TRBV7-2 to TRBJ2-1; D may be TRBD2 (6 bases). The CDR3 contains 16 residues. Germline CDR1 is SGHTA and CDR2 is FQGNSA. V was shortened by 0 bases and J by 2 bases, with 11 bases between the two germline ends. This chain's CDR3 is CASSLAGLAPYNEQFF. For the CDR3, the DNA is TGTGCCAGCAGCTTAGCCGGTCTAGCGCCCTACAATGAGCAGTTCTTC.

The CDR3 is CSGGNGDGYTF. The CDR3 DNA sequence: TGCAGCGGTGGAAACGGAGATGGCTACACCTTC. V is TRBV29-1 and J is TRBJ1-2; D call uncertain. Trimming cost V 7 bases and J 6 bases, with 12 bases left between them. This CDR3 has 11 amino acids. Germline V gene lookup returns CDR1 SQVTM and CDR2 ANQGSEA.

The chain carries TRBV11-3 and TRBJ2-1, with a weak D call TRBD1 (7 bases). The CDR3 is 15 amino acids. Germline CDR1 reads SGHNT; CDR2 reads YENEEA. Deletions cut 4 bases from V and 5 bases from J, with 15 bases between. The CDR3 region is CASSSTGRWNNEQFF. The CDR3 DNA reads as TGTGCCAGCAGCTCGACAGGGAGGTGGAACAATGAGCAGTTCTTC.

Concerning this clonotype: Just one base apart from a much larger clone, this may be a read error. The chain joins TRBV15 to TRBJ2-1, with TRBD1 identical over 8 bases. The CDR3 covers 16 residues. Germline CDR1 LNHNV, CDR2 YYDKDF (reference sequence). The junction had 9 bases not matched to a gene; V was cut back by 0 bases and J by 8 bases. CDR3 region: CATSRDGDRTYDEQFF. CDR3 sequence (DNA): TGTGCCACCAGCAGAGATGGGGACAGGACTTACGATGAGCAGTTCTTC.

This clonotype was observed a few times. The chain couples TRBV7-2 to TRBJ2-2; D might be TRBD2 (7 bases). Germline values: CDR1 SGHTA, CDR2 FQGNSA. This CDR3 region has 16 residues. Trimming pared 0 bases from V and 0 bases from J, leaving 8 bases between. CDR3 bases: TGTGCCAGCAGCTTAGCCGGGGGGCCGAACACCGGGGAGCTGTTTTTT. It specifies CASSLAGGPNTGELFF.

The genes are TRBV20-1 and TRBJ2-1; the match to TRBD2 covers 8 bases. The V and J ends lost 3 bases and 6 bases, in that order; junction bases with no gene match: 7. The CDR3 totals 14 residues. The germline CDR1 and CDR2 sequences are DFQATT and SNEGSKA (reference sequence). The DNA for the CDR3 is TGCAGTGCTAGGAGTCTAGCGGGCCTCAATGAGCAGTTCTTC. It yields the protein CSARSLAGLNEQFF.

This clonotype was detected a few times. The chain has TRBV28 and TRBJ2-7; D is possibly TRBD1 (6 bases). Germline CDR1 reads MDHEN; CDR2 reads SYDVKM. This CDR3 is 15 amino acids long. The V gene lost 6 bases and the J gene lost 3 bases, with 18 bases spanning the gap. CDR3 nucleotides: TGTGCCAGCAGCAATGAGGACTGGACAGTCTACGAGCAGTACTTC. Translation: CASSNEDWTVYEQYF.

This clonotype was seen just once. This chain joins TRBV7-8 and TRBJ2-3; the D is unclear. The CDR3 runs 14 residues. Germline CDR1 SGHVS, CDR2 FQNEAQ. Trimming pared 5 bases from V and 5 bases from J, leaving 14 bases between. In DNA form, the CDR3 reads TGTGCCAGCAGCAAGAGCGAGTGGGGAGATACGCAGTATTTT. It yields the protein CASSKSEWGDTQYF. Supplemented by reference TRBV7-8 and TRBJ2-3, the full variable domain reads GAGVSQSPRYKVAKRGQDVALRCDPISGHVSLFWYQQALGQGPEFLTYFQNEAQLDKSGLPSDRFFAERPEGSVSTLKIQRTQQEDSAVYLCASSKSEWGDTQYFGPGTRLTVL.

In nucleotides, the CDR3 is TGCGCCAGCAGCCAACCGGGCCGCTACAATGAGCAGTACTTC. This encodes CASSQPGRYNEQYF. This chain connects TRBV4-1 to TRBJ2-5; D remains ambiguous. Germline V gives CDR1 MGHRA, CDR2 YSYEKL. CDR3 length: 14 residues. V shed 2 bases and J shed 11 bases, with 18 bases lying between them.